One sample yielded the 2 T cell receptor beta chains listed below, sequenced in a study of blood T cell repertoires in COVID-19. The table came from immunoSEQ multiplex PCR; TCRdb's copy has only in-frame clones and leaves some out. The sample has 200,000 to 300,000 clones, 86% seen once; the top ten hold 2.5% to 3.5%. Sequencing was performed on PBMCs or T cells enriched from blood (not recorded which). All receptors derive from a woman aged 40 to 50 with acute COVID-19.

V and J are TRBV6-5 and TRBJ2-3; 14 bases line up with TRBD2. J lost 5 bases, V lost 7 bases, and 5 bases had no gene match. Germline assignment: CDR1 MNHEY and CDR2 SVGAGI. The CDR3 has 15 amino acids. CDR3 region: CASTRLAGGKDTQYF. In DNA form, the CDR3 reads TGTGCCAGCACTCGACTAGCGGGAGGGAAAGATACGCAGTATTTT.

The J gene is TRBJ2-7, the V gene TRBV19, with TRBD2 as a possible D gene (6 bases). V was cut by 5 bases and J by 1 base, with 18 bases left in between. Germline V gives CDR1 LNHDA, CDR2 SQIVND (reference sequence). This CDR3 is built from 16 residues. The CDR3 bases are TGTGCCAGTAGTGATCCGGGAGTTGGTCCATCCTACGAGCAGTACTTC. Amino acid sequence: CASSDPGVGPSYEQYF.